This T cell receptor (beta chain) comes out of a study of blood T cell repertoires in COVID-19. Looking at the study overall: COVID-19 samples, acute and convalescent, were from the United States, Italy and Spain. Nucleic acid was either cDNA or gDNA, and it came from T cells, B-cell-depleted T cells, or PBMCs.

As handled by the study authors: Nucleated cell number was recorded as an estimate derived from reference gene primer amplification. The assay was immunoSEQ multiplex PCR, and TCRdb's table has in-frame clones only and misses some. V, J and clone size derive from that table, while D and trimming were established from the DNA sequence. Of about 270,000 clones listed, roughly 80% are singletons. The junction had 4 bases not matched to a gene; V was cut back by 5 bases and J by 4 bases. CDR1 is MGHRA, CDR2 YSYEKL, per germline. The CDR3 is 14 residues long. The rearrangement joins TRBV4-1 to TRBJ1-2; TRBD1 matches at 10 bases. This TCR derives from a woman aged 50 to 60 with active or convalescent COVID-19. Source material: peripheral blood. CDR3 loop: CASSEGQGIYGYTF. The CDR3 nucleotides are TGCGCCAGCAGCGAGGGACAGGGGATCTATGGCTACACCTTC.